The rows below give T cell receptor beta chains drawn from one sample of a study of shared clonotypes between healthy human individuals. Repertoires were generated with immunoSEQ multiplex PCR, while TCRdb's copy carries only in-frame clones and drops some. Of about 670,000 clones listed, roughly 70% were seen once; the top ten hold 1.5% to 2%. The material sequenced was memory CD4+ T cells sorted from blood. All receptors derive from a woman aged 25-40 years in good health. Both conserved end residues are trimmed from each CDR3. A D gene is named only where the DNA matches it firmly.

J gene: TRBJ1-3; V gene: TRBV2; D gene: TRBD1; CDR3 protein: ASRPSTGAGNTIY
J gene: TRBJ2-3; V gene: TRBV2; D gene: TRBD1; CDR3 protein: ASSEDTRGPNTQY
J gene: TRBJ2-7; V gene: TRBV27; D gene: .; CDR3 protein: ASRGTVTPGEQY
J gene: TRBJ2-5; V gene: TRBV7-3; D gene: .; CDR3 protein: ASSEQAEETQY
J gene: TRBJ2-7; V gene: TRBV11-3; D gene: TRBD1; CDR3 protein: ASSPTGNYEQY
J gene: TRBJ2-3; V gene: TRBV2; D gene: TRBD2; CDR3 protein: ASSEFTSGRLAQY
J gene: TRBJ2-7; V gene: TRBV2; D gene: .; CDR3 protein: ASSGPPGPYEQY
J gene: TRBJ2-7; V gene: TRBV19; D gene: .; CDR3 protein: ASSIMGGSYEQY
J gene: TRBJ1-1; V gene: TRBV7-9; D gene: .; CDR3 protein: ASRVLGESEAF
J gene: TRBJ2-7; V gene: TRBV30; D gene: .; CDR3 protein: AWSLIPPEQY
J gene: TRBJ2-7; V gene: TRBV6-6; D gene: TRBD1; CDR3 protein: ASSSGQGRKY
J gene: TRBJ2-3; V gene: TRBV25-1; D gene: TRBD2; CDR3 protein: ASSESGVSGSGTDTQY
J gene: TRBJ1-4; V gene: TRBV5-4; D gene: .; CDR3 protein: ASSLLQGSDEKLF
J gene: TRBJ2-3; V gene: TRBV6-1; D gene: .; CDR3 protein: ASSEGWRGTDTQY
J gene: TRBJ2-7; V gene: TRBV27; D gene: TRBD2; CDR3 protein: ASSWLTSGPYEQY
J gene: TRBJ1-1; V gene: TRBV7-2; D gene: .; CDR3 protein: ASSSWTTEAF